Listed here are 20 T cell receptor beta chains from one sample, sequenced in a study of cytomegalovirus exposure and HLA in healthy donors. Both 60 Vbeta primers and 13 Jbeta primers went into the PCR. The table came from immunoSEQ multiplex PCR; TCRdb's copy has only in-frame clones and leaves some out. Of 110,000 or so clones in the sample, more than 65% were seen once. Sequencing input: PBMCs. These TCRs come from a middle-aged man in good health and CMV-seropositive.

The rearrangement links TRBV19 to TRBJ1-3; a possible D gene is TRBD1 (6 bases). Germline CDR1 and CDR2: LNHDA and SQIVND (reference sequence). Deletions cut 7 bases from V and 0 bases from J, with 13 bases between. The CDR3 totals 15 residues. This chain's CDR3 is CASIPWDTSGNTIYF. As DNA, the CDR3 is TGTGCCAGTATCCCGTGGGACACCTCTGGAAACACCATATATTTT.

The CDR3 coding sequence is TGTGCCAGCAGCTTTGCTAGCTCTGGAAACACCATATATTTT. Protein sequence: CASSFASSGNTIYF. The chain employs TRBV7-2 and TRBJ1-3; the D is unclear. This CDR3 has 14 residues. CDR1 SGHTA and CDR2 FQGNSA come from the germline V gene. V was pared by 3 bases and J by 0 bases, with 6 bases between.

Note on this clone: Other nucleotide sequences in the sample specify the same CDR3. The rearrangement joins TRBV19 to TRBJ1-1; D unclear. V gave up 5 bases and J gave up 8 bases, with 12 bases separating them. Germline V gives CDR1 LNHDA, CDR2 SQIVND (reference sequence). The CDR3 has 12 amino acids. As DNA, the CDR3 is TGTGCCAGTAGTGGGCGGGTCACCGAAGCTTTCTTT. Translation: CASSGRVTEAFF.

The V and J genes are TRBV6-5 and TRBJ1-3, with a weak D call TRBD1 (6 bases). Germline CDR1 is MNHEY and CDR2 is SVGAGI. This CDR3 has 15 amino acids. The V end was cut by 2 bases, the J end by 5 bases, with 13 bases between. For the CDR3, the DNA is TGTGCCAGCAGTTACGACACGGGGGGCCGAAACACCATATATTTT. Protein product: CASSYDTGGRNTIYF.

The chain links TRBV18 to TRBJ1-2; 11 bases are a match to TRBD1. This CDR3 has 16 residues. Per the germline V gene, CDR1 is KGHSH and CDR2 is LQKENI. Losses at the gene ends were 4 bases for V and 7 bases for J; bases not matched to a gene: 11. The CDR3: CASSLNLGQGAVGYTF. CDR3 coding DNA: TGTGCCAGCTCACTCAACCTTGGACAGGGGGCGGTTGGCTACACCTTC.

The chain recombines TRBV6-5 with TRBJ2-7, with 9 bases aligning to TRBD1. Germline CDR1 reads MNHEY; CDR2 reads SVGAGI. The CDR3 runs to 14 residues. Germline trimming cut 6 bases from V and 2 bases from J; bases unmatched to any gene: 5. CDR3 coding DNA: TGTGCCAGCAGCATACGACAGGGGGCCTACGAGCAGTACTTC. It encodes CASSIRQGAYEQYF.

This clone has a handful of counts. The genes are TRBV7-3 and TRBJ2-2; the match to TRBD1 covers 8 bases. The CDR3 totals 15 residues. In germline, CDR1 is SGHTA, CDR2 FQGTGA. V lost 5 bases, J lost 5 bases, and 7 bases stayed unmatched. CDR3 DNA sequence: TGTGCCAGCAGCCCCCAGGGGGCCGGGACCGGGGAGCTGTTTTTT. It translates to CASSPQGAGTGELFF.

This clone was detected a few times. The chain joins TRBV30 to TRBJ2-7, with TRBD2 matching 7 bases. V shed 4 bases, J shed 5 bases, and the junction held 14 bases outside the gene matches. CDR3 length: 15 amino acids. CDR1 and CDR2 from the germline V gene are GTSNPN and SVGIG (reference sequence). Here the CDR3 reads CAWKGKARGKDEQYF. The CDR3 region has the DNA TGTGCCTGGAAGGGAAAGGCGCGGGGGAAGGACGAGCAGTACTTC.

The chain uses TRBV9 and TRBJ2-7, with TRBD2 matching 10 bases. This CDR3 contains 15 residues. Looked up from germline, CDR1 is SGDLS and CDR2 is YYNGEE. V was clipped by 4 bases and J by 2 bases; unmatched bases: 6. The CDR3 sequence is CASSLGLAEPYEQYF. CDR3 nucleotide sequence: TGTGCCAGCAGCCTCGGACTAGCGGAGCCCTACGAGCAGTACTTC.

The V and J genes are TRBV7-3 and TRBJ2-1; 16 bases are shared with TRBD2. CDR3 length: 19 amino acids. Germline assignment: CDR1 SGHTA and CDR2 FQGTGA. With 5 bases clipped from V and 7 bases from J, the junction kept 14 bases outside the gene matches. The CDR3 sequence: CASSPSPGTSGGAENEQFF. CDR3 DNA sequence: TGTGCCAGCAGCCCAAGTCCCGGGACTAGCGGGGGGGCCGAAAATGAGCAGTTCTTC.

This sequence joins TRBV14 and TRBJ1-1; the match to TRBD1 covers 9 bases. This CDR3 contains 15 residues. The germline V gene encodes CDR1 SGHDN and CDR2 FVKESK. V trimming: 3 bases; J trimming: 3 bases; junction bases outside the gene matches: 5. CDR3 in amino acids: CASSHRQGGHTEAFF. In DNA, the CDR3 is TGTGCCAGCAGCCACCGACAGGGGGGGCACACTGAAGCTTTCTTT.

The sample holds one count of this clone. The V call is TRBV15, the J call TRBJ1-4; 8 bases match TRBD1. CDR3 length equals 15 residues. Germline V gives CDR1 LNHNV, CDR2 YYDKDF (reference sequence). V was pared by 0 bases and J by 8 bases, with 5 bases of the junction left unmatched. CDR3 sequence: CATSREDRAYEKLFF. The CDR3 region has the DNA TGTGCCACCAGCAGAGAGGACAGGGCTTACGAAAAACTGTTTTTT.

The CDR3 nucleotides read TGTGCTAGTGGTTTTAGTAGGCAGGGACTTCCCCTAGCGGTCTCCTACAATGAGCAGTTCTTC. Translated: CASGFSRQGLPLAVSYNEQFF. The chain links TRBV12-5 to TRBJ2-1; 7 nucleotides match TRBD2. Per the germline V gene, CDR1 is LGHNT and CDR2 is FRNRAP. The CDR3 spans 21 residues. Trimming cost V 3 bases and J 0 bases; bases outside gene matches: 20.

The chain combines TRBV5-4 with TRBJ2-7; 7 nucleotides agree with TRBD2. Trimming at V came to 0 bases and at J to 1 base, leaving 1 base not matched to a gene. Per the germline V gene, CDR1 is SGHNT and CDR2 is YYREEE (reference sequence). The CDR3 sequence is 14 residues long. CDR3 bases: TGTGCCAGCAGCTTGGGGACTAGATCCTACGAGCAGTACTTC. Protein sequence: CASSLGTRSYEQYF. The full variable domain, completed using reference TRBV5-4 and TRBJ2-7, is ETGVTQSPTHLIKTRGQQVTLRCSSQSGHNTVSWYQQALGQGPQFIFQYYREEENGRGNFPPRFSGLQFPNYSSELNVNALELDDSALYLCASSLGTRSYEQYFGPGTRLTVT.

This chain joins TRBV5-1 and TRBJ2-4; D possibly corresponds to TRBD2 (6 bases). Germline lookup yields CDR1 SGHRS and CDR2 YFSETQ. This CDR3 has 15 amino acids. Trimming left V 2 bases short and J 0 bases short, with 9 bases between. The CDR3 DNA is TGCGCCAGCAGCTTAGGACTACTAGCCAAAAACATTCAGTACTTC. This sequence encodes CASSLGLLAKNIQYF.

Of note for this clone: One end of the junction varies from germline; a read error may be responsible. The V and J genes are TRBV5-1 and TRBJ2-6, with a weak D call TRBD1 (6 bases). The CDR3 totals 16 residues. In germline, CDR1 is SGHRS, CDR2 YFSETQ. This CDR3 reads CASSPSQGSGANGLTF. CDR3 bases: TGCGCCAGCAGCCCGTCACAGGGTTCTGGGGCCAACGGCCTGACTTTC.

There are a few counts of this clone. This chain connects TRBV27 to TRBJ2-2; tentative D call: TRBD1 (5 bases). Germline V gene data show CDR1 as MNHEY and CDR2 as SMNVEV (reference sequence). Between the trimmed V and J ends, which lost 3 bases and 3 bases, there was a span of 8 bases. The CDR3 spans 14 residues. CDR3 coding DNA: TGTGCCAGCAGTTTCTTAGGGGACACCGGGGAGCTGTTTTTT. Encoded protein: CASSFLGDTGELFF.

This clone was seen once. The chain links TRBV28 to TRBJ1-2; no definite D call. Germline CDR1 MDHEN, CDR2 SYDVKM. The CDR3 is 16 residues long. Trimming removed 5 bases from V and 0 bases from J, with 16 bases in between. CDR3 amino acids: CASSGNSGSANYGYTF. CDR3 DNA sequence: TGTGCCAGCAGTGGCAACAGTGGATCCGCTAACTATGGCTACACCTTC.

The chain recombines TRBV19 with TRBJ2-2; D is perhaps TRBD2 (6 bases). The ends were cut back, 8 bases at V and 6 bases at J, with 16 bases in the middle. The germline gives CDR1 LNHDA, CDR2 SQIVND (reference sequence). CDR3 length: 14 residues. CDR3 DNA: TGTGCCAGTTACAGAACCGGGGGAGCCGGGGAGCTGTTTTTT. This gives the protein CASYRTGGAGELFF.

The chain employs TRBV29-1 and TRBJ2-3; possibly TRBD2 for D (6 bases). Germline V gives CDR1 SQVTM, CDR2 ANQGSEA. Trimming took off 6 bases at V and 2 bases at J, with 9 bases between the two ends. This CDR3 spans 12 amino acids. The CDR3 region is CSVGDFTDTQYF. CDR3 coding DNA: TGCAGCGTGGGGGACTTCACAGATACGCAGTATTTT.